These 32 T cell receptor beta chains originate from one sample sequenced in a study of T cell responses to AZD1222 COVID-19 vaccine (dated by TCRdb to the early 2020s). The time point label for this specimen denotes: baseline before first vaccination. The library was built by means of the immunoSEQ multiplex PCR assay. The clones in this table, taken by TCRdb from immuneACCESS, are in-frame only. Not every clone is retained; where verified, under half of the shortfall comes from an unresolved V gene, and the cause of the rest is unknown. Counted in this sample were roughly 100,000 clones; 85% to 90% of them appeared once. About 4.9% of the sample goes to the ten largest clones. The sample here was peripheral blood, taken on day 0 of AZD1222 vaccination. The receptors derive from an adult in good health.

V usage is TRBV9 and J usage is TRBJ1-5; unclear D gene. There are 15 residues in the CDR3. With 0 bases removed from V and 5 bases from J, the gap between germline ends came to 12 bases. Looked up from germline, CDR1 is SGDLS and CDR2 is YYNGEE. DNA of the CDR3: TGTGCCAGCAGCGTAGGAGCGACACTGTATCAGCCCCAGCATTTT. This encodes CASSVGATLYQPQHF.

The chain is built from TRBV9 and TRBJ2-5; 8 bases line up with TRBD1. In germline, CDR1 is SGDLS, CDR2 YYNGEE. The CDR3 spans 14 residues. Germline trimming cut 5 bases from V and 4 bases from J; bases unmatched to any gene: 7. In DNA form, the CDR3 reads TGTGCCAGCAGTCTTCAGGGGGCCGGAGAGACCCAGTACTTC. This codes for CASSLQGAGETQYF.

This chain uses TRBV18 with TRBJ2-7; D remains unclear. Germline values: CDR1 KGHSH, CDR2 LQKENI. The V gene lost 2 bases and the J gene lost 3 bases, with 5 bases spanning the gap. This CDR3 spans 12 amino acids. The CDR3 spells CASSPGNYEQYF. The CDR3 nucleotides are TGTGCCAGCTCACCAGGAAACTACGAGCAGTACTTC. The variable domain in full, completed from reference TRBV18 and TRBJ2-7, reads NAGVMQNPRHLVRRRGQEARLRCSPMKGHSHVYWYRQLPEEGLKFMVYLQKENIIDESGMPKERFSAEFPKEGPSILRIQQVVRGDSAAYFCASSPGNYEQYFGPGTRLTVT.

V gene TRBV21-1 combines with J gene TRBJ1-2; TRBD1, the D gene given by the table, was not confirmed from the DNA. TRBV21-1 is termed a pseudogene. This CDR3 spans 13 amino acids. The CDR3 DNA follows: TGTGCCAGCAGGGTGGACAGTCACTATGGCTACACCTTC. Its protein product is CASRVDSHYGYTF.

CDR3 nucleotides: TGTGCCAGCAGTTCACCCCTGGGTAATCAGCCCCAGCATTTT. Translated: CASSSPLGNQPQHF. The genes are TRBV27 and TRBJ1-5; D ambiguous. CDR1 and CDR2 (germline): MNHEY, SMNVEV (reference sequence). The ends were cut back, 4 bases at V and 4 bases at J, with 11 bases in the middle. This CDR3 is built from 14 residues.

Concerning this clone itself: One junction end disagrees with the germline gene, perhaps due to a read error. The V call is TRBV6-5, the J call TRBJ2-7; maybe TRBD2 (6 bases). In germline, CDR1 is MNHEY, CDR2 SVGAGI. The CDR3 runs to 13 residues. The CDR3 coding sequence is TGTGCCAGCAGTTACTCGATCTCGGAGCGGGTGCACTTC. Amino acid sequence: CASSYSISERVHF.

V and J are TRBV19 and TRBJ2-5; the D gene could be TRBD1 or TRBD2 (5 bases each). Trimming stripped 5 bases from V and 3 bases from J, with 13 bases between. Germline values: CDR1 LNHDA, CDR2 SQIVND (reference sequence). This CDR3 is built from 14 residues. This chain's CDR3 is CASSAGTSKETQYF. The CDR3 region has the DNA TGTGCCAGTAGTGCCGGGACGTCCAAAGAGACCCAGTACTTC.

This chain connects TRBV6-2 or TRBV6-3 to TRBJ2-4; D is uncertain. In germline, CDR1 is MNHEY, CDR2 SVGEGT. The length of the CDR3 is 12 residues. The ends were cut back, 6 bases at V and 5 bases at J, with 8 bases in the middle. The CDR3 DNA is TGTGCCAGCAGCTTGAGACAAAACATTCAGTACTTC. This gives the protein CASSLRQNIQYF.

The gene calls are TRBV3-1 (or the pseudogene TRBV3-2) and TRBJ1-6; D not certain. The CDR3 length is 15 residues. Between the trimmed V and J ends, which lost 7 bases and 8 bases, there was a span of 18 bases. The germline V gene has CDR1 LGHDT and CDR2 YNNKEL (reference sequence). This CDR3 reads CASTTFGTGDSPLHF. Written as DNA, the CDR3 is TGTGCCAGCACCACCTTTGGCACCGGCGATTCACCCCTCCACTTT.

The chain is built from TRBV29-1 and TRBJ1-2; 7 bases line up with TRBD1. Germline V gene sequence: CDR1 SQVTM, CDR2 ANQGSEA. CDR3 size: 12 residues. With V trimmed by 6 bases and J by 4 bases, 5 bases remained unmatched. The CDR3 DNA is TGCAGCGTCCTGGGGACAGTCTATGGCTACACCTTC. It specifies CSVLGTVYGYTF.

The rearrangement joins TRBV5-6 to TRBJ2-1; tentatively, D is TRBD1 (6 bases). Trimming took 4 bases from V and 12 from J, leaving 20 bases between them. Germline V lookup: CDR1 SGHDT, CDR2 YYEEEE. The CDR3 sequence is 14 residues long. CDR3 in amino acids: CASSDWSRGLGQFF. The DNA for the CDR3 is TGTGCCAGCAGCGACTGGAGCAGGGGATTGGGGCAGTTCTTC.

The rearrangement links TRBV7-3 to TRBJ2-7; TRBD1 is a possible D gene (5 bases). From germline, CDR1 is SGHTA and CDR2 FQGTGA. The CDR3 has 13 residues. V lost 1 base and J lost 6, with 10 bases in between. The CDR3: CASSLSIRAEQYF. The CDR3 DNA reads TGTGCCAGCAGCTTAAGTATCAGGGCCGAGCAGTACTTC. The full variable domain, rest sourced from reference TRBV7-3 and TRBJ2-7, is GAGVSQTPSNKVTEKGKYVELRCDPISGHTALYWYRQSLGQGPEFLIYFQGTGAADDSGLPNDRFFAVRPEGSVSTLKIQRTERGDSAVYLCASSLSIRAEQYFGPGTRLTVT.

The chain carries TRBV7-9 and TRBJ2-3; no clear D. Trimming removed 10 bases at V and 8 bases at J, with 4 bases between. The length of the CDR3 is 8 residues. CDR1 and CDR2 from the germline V gene are SEHNR and FQNEAQ (reference sequence). CDR3 bases: TGTGCCACAACTACGCAGTATTTT. Translating it yields CATTTQYF.

This clone was found once. CDR3 sequence: CASSQAVGTGELFF. For the CDR3, the DNA is TGTGCCAGCAGCCAAGCGGTCGGCACCGGGGAGCTGTTTTTT. The genes are TRBV3-1 (or the pseudogene TRBV3-2) and TRBJ2-2; no definite D call. CDR3 length equals 14 residues. V gave up 1 base and J gave up 4 bases, with 7 bases separating them. CDR1 LGHDT and CDR2 YNNKEL come from the germline V gene (reference sequence).

This clone appeared a few times. The J gene is TRBJ1-5, the V gene TRBV29-1, with D maybe TRBD1 (5 bases). Trimming took 6 bases from V and 6 from J, leaving 12 bases between them. Germline V CDR1 and CDR2: SQVTM, ANQGSEA. The CDR3 contains 12 residues. In nucleotides, the CDR3 is TGCAGCGTCGGAACAGGCCCTCAGCCCCAGCATTTT. This codes for CSVGTGPQPQHF. Drawing the rest from reference TRBV29-1 and TRBJ1-5, the complete variable domain is SAVISQKPSRDICQRGTSLTIQCQVDSQVTMMFWYRQQPGQSLTLIATANQGSEATYESGFVIDKFPISRPNLTFSTLTVSNMSPEDSSIYLCSVGTGPQPQHFGDGTRLSIL.

The gene calls are TRBV18 and TRBJ1-2; 8 nucleotides line up with TRBD1. With 6 bases clipped from V and 6 bases from J, the junction kept 9 bases outside the gene matches. The germline V gene encodes CDR1 KGHSH and CDR2 LQKENI. The CDR3 length is 14 residues. CDR3 protein: CASSPQTGEDGYTF. Written as DNA, the CDR3 is TGTGCCAGCTCGCCGCAGACAGGGGAGGATGGCTACACCTTC.

The chain combines TRBV30 with TRBJ2-7; weak D call: TRBD1 (6 bases). Trimming stripped 8 bases from V and 3 bases from J, with 17 bases between. The germline CDR1 and CDR2 sequences are GTSNPN and SVGIG (reference sequence). CDR3 length equals 13 residues. The CDR3 region is CALSGTPLYEQYF. The CDR3 nucleotides are TGTGCCCTATCCGGGACACCCCTCTACGAGCAGTACTTC.

This sequence joins TRBV5-1 and TRBJ1-5, with D possibly matching TRBD1 (5 bases). CDR3 length: 15 amino acids. The germline V and J ends were trimmed by 0 bases and 3 bases, with 10 bases remaining between them. Germline CDR1 and CDR2: SGHRS and YFSETQ. CDR3 residues: CASSLEGTNNQPQHF. DNA of the CDR3: TGCGCCAGCAGCTTGGAAGGGACTAACAATCAGCCCCAGCATTTT.

The V call is TRBV9, the J call TRBJ1-2; 10 positions match TRBD1. This CDR3 is 15 amino acids long. The V gene end was trimmed by 0 bases and the J gene end by 5 bases; junction bases not matched to a gene: 4. CDR1 is SGDLS, CDR2 YYNGEE, per germline. DNA for the CDR3: TGTGCCAGCAGCGTAGGGGACAGGGGAAGGTATGGCTACACCTTC. It codes for CASSVGDRGRYGYTF.

The chain has TRBV9 and TRBJ2-7; 9 bases fit TRBD1. The V gene end was trimmed by 3 bases and the J gene end by 6 bases; junction bases not matched to a gene: 10. Germline V gene sequence: CDR1 SGDLS, CDR2 YYNGEE. The CDR3 totals 15 residues. CDR3 bases: TGTGCCAGCAGCGCCGCCGGGACAGGGTTTTCCGAGCAGTACTTC. Residues: CASSAAGTGFSEQYF.

The rearrangement joins TRBV28 to TRBJ1-6; TRBD1 matches 12 bases. The germline V gene encodes CDR1 MDHEN and CDR2 SYDVKM. V shed 6 bases and J 9 bases; nucleotides not matched to a gene: 6. The CDR3 runs to 15 residues. The CDR3 here is CASSPGQGALSPLHF. As DNA, the CDR3 is TGTGCCAGCAGCCCGGGACAGGGGGCTCTTTCACCCCTCCACTTT.

This clone was counted only a few times. The chain links TRBV5-4 to TRBJ1-2; D gene uncertain. There are 13 residues in the CDR3. The germline V gene encodes CDR1 SGHNT and CDR2 YYREEE (reference sequence). Trimming shortened V by 0 bases and J by 2 bases, and 5 bases separated the two germline ends. The CDR3 is CASSLDWNYGYTF. DNA of the CDR3: TGTGCCAGCAGCTTGGATTGGAACTATGGCTACACCTTC.

The gene calls are TRBV9 and TRBJ2-1; the match to TRBD2 covers 8 bases. CDR3 length: 15 residues. With V trimmed by 3 bases and J by 0 bases, 2 bases remained unmatched. Germline V gives CDR1 SGDLS, CDR2 YYNGEE. The CDR3 protein is CASSATSGSYNEQFF. The CDR3 coding sequence is TGTGCCAGCAGCGCCACTAGCGGCTCCTACAATGAGCAGTTCTTC. Full variable domain (rest looked up from reference TRBV9 and TRBJ2-1): DSGVTQTPKHLITATGQRVTLRCSPRSGDLSVYWYQQSLDQGLQFLIQYYNGEERAKGNILERFSAQQFPDLHSELNLSSLELGDSALYFCASSATSGSYNEQFFGPGTRLTVL.

The chain is built from TRBV7-2 and TRBJ1-5; no definite D call. The CDR3 covers 11 residues. Germline CDR1 reads SGHTA; CDR2 reads FQGNSA. The germline V and J ends were trimmed by 4 bases and 9 bases, with 7 bases remaining between them. CDR3 residues: CASSSGGPQHF. The CDR3 bases are TGTGCCAGCAGCTCGGGCGGGCCCCAGCATTTT. Supplemented by reference TRBV7-2 and TRBJ1-5, the full variable domain reads GAGVSQSPSNKVTEKGKDVELRCDPISGHTALYWYRQSLGQGLEFLIYFQGNSAPDKSGLPSDRFSAERTGGSVSTLTIQRTQQEDSAVYLCASSSGGPQHFGDGTRLSIL.

V is TRBV27 and J is TRBJ1-2; D might be TRBD1 (5 bases). The CDR3 is 13 residues long. V was cut by 3 bases and J by 5 bases, with 10 bases left in between. CDR1 and CDR2 from the germline V gene are MNHEY and SMNVEV (reference sequence). CDR3 sequence reads: CASSLGGIYGYTF. CDR3 DNA: TGTGCCAGCAGTTTGGGGGGAATTTATGGCTACACCTTC.

The chain recombines TRBV29-1 with TRBJ2-4, with D maybe TRBD1 (6 bases). The CDR3 totals 14 residues. Looked up from germline, CDR1 is SQVTM and CDR2 is ANQGSEA. V lost 2 bases to trimming and J lost 1 base, with 9 bases between them. For the CDR3, the DNA is TGCAGCGTTGAAATGGGGGCGGCCAAAAACATTCAGTACTTC. Its translation is CSVEMGAAKNIQYF.

Written as DNA, the CDR3 is TGCAGCGTGACAATCGGGAGCTCTGGAAACACCATATATTTT. This encodes CSVTIGSSGNTIYF. This chain joins TRBV29-1 and TRBJ1-3; D not resolved. The CDR3 runs 14 residues. V gave up 6 bases and J gave up 0 bases, with 12 bases separating them. Per germline, CDR1 SQVTM and CDR2 ANQGSEA.

This clone was picked up one time. The chain carries TRBV19 and TRBJ1-6; unclear D gene. CDR1 and CDR2 from the germline V gene are LNHDA and SQIVND (reference sequence). V lost 3 bases and J 0 bases, leaving 12 bases between the germline ends. CDR3 size: 17 residues. In DNA, the CDR3 is TGTGCCAGTAGTATTACGTCGTCAAGCTCCTATAATTCACCCCTCCACTTT. Translating gives CASSITSSSSYNSPLHF.

V is TRBV4-2 and J is TRBJ1-4, with 7 positions matching TRBD1. CDR1 and CDR2 from the germline V gene are LGHNA and YNFKEQ. J was trimmed by 0 bases and V by 4 bases; bases with no gene match: 8. This CDR3 contains 17 residues. This CDR3 is CASSLGGTGATNEKLFF. CDR3 DNA sequence: TGTGCCAGCAGCCTAGGGGGAACAGGGGCAACTAATGAAAAACTGTTTTTT.

V gene TRBV28 combines with J gene TRBJ2-7; D remains ambiguous. The V and J ends lost 5 bases and 11 bases respectively, with 16 bases between them. This CDR3 region has 12 residues. Per germline, CDR1 MDHEN and CDR2 SYDVKM. The CDR3 DNA reads TGTGCCAGCAGTCTCCCGACCTTGGCGAAGTACTTC. As protein: CASSLPTLAKYF.

The genes are TRBV6-1 and TRBJ1-5; D remains unclear. Germline CDR1 MNHNS, CDR2 SASEGT. The CDR3 is made up of 13 amino acids. Trimming shortened V by 8 bases and J by 0 bases, and 8 bases separated the two germline ends. CDR3 coding DNA: TGTGCCAGCTGCCCCTATAGCAATCAGCCCCAGCATTTT. The encoded protein is CASCPYSNQPQHF.

The chain recombines TRBV6-4 with TRBJ2-3; perhaps TRBD2 as D (5 bases). Germline CDR1 and CDR2: MRHNA and SNTAGT. There are 15 residues in the CDR3. The V gene lost 4 bases and the J gene lost 4 bases, with 15 bases spanning the gap. The CDR3 reads CASSARGDGADTQYF. CDR3 bases: TGTGCCAGCAGTGCCCGGGGTGATGGGGCAGATACGCAGTATTTT.